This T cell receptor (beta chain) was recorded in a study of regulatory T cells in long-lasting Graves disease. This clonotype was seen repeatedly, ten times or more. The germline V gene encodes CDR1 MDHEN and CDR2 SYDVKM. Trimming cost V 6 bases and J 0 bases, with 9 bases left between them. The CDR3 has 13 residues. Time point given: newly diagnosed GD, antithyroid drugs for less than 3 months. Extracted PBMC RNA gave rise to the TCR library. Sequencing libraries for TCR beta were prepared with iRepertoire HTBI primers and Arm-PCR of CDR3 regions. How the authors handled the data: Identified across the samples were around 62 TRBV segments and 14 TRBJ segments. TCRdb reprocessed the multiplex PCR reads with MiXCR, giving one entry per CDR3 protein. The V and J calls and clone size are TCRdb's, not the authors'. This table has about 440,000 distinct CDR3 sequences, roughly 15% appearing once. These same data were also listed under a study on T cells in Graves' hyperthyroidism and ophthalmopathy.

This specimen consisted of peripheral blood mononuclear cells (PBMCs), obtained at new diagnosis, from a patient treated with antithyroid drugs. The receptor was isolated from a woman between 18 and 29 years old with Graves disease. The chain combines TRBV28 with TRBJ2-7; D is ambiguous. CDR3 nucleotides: TGTGCCAGCAGCATCGACGGCTCCTACGAGCAGTACTTC. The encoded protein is CASSIDGSYEQYF. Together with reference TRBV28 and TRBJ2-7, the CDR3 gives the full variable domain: DVKVTQSSRYLVKRTGEKVFLECVQDMDHENMFWYRQDPGLGLRLIYFSYDVKMKEKGDIPEGYSVSREKKERFSLILESASTNQTSMYLCASSIDGSYEQYFGPGTRLTVT.